The 6 T cell receptor beta chains given below trace back to one sample, sequenced in a study of OX40 agonist ivuxolimab in advanced cancers. Assay: immunoSEQ multiplex PCR; the TCRdb copy retains only in-frame clones and omits some. The table shows roughly 29,000 clones, with approximately 90% occurring only once. Sequencing used CD4+ or CD8+ T cells sorted from blood, obtained in a trial of the OX40 agonist ivuxolimab. The receptor set was obtained from an adult with an advanced solid tumor such as melanoma, head and neck, liver or kidney cancer.

The rearrangement links TRBV13 to TRBJ2-5, with 10 bases that match TRBD1. Germline V gene lookup returns CDR1 PRHDT and CDR2 FYEKMQ (reference sequence). Trimming removed 5 bases from V and 9 bases from J; junction bases left unmatched: 15. The CDR3 contains 16 residues. The CDR3 DNA reads TGTGCCAGCAGCCAAACCCCATGGGGACAGGGGTGGGCCCAGTACTTC. It yields the protein CASSQTPWGQGWAQYF.

The rearrangement uses TRBV6-6 and TRBJ2-5; D not certain. Germline lookup yields CDR1 MNHNY and CDR2 SVGAGI (reference sequence). Between the trimmed V and J ends, which lost 7 bases and 1 base, there was a span of 7 bases. This CDR3 spans 12 amino acids. Written as DNA, the CDR3 is TGTGCCAGCACAAGGTCCCAAGAGACCCAGTACTTC. As protein: CASTRSQETQYF.

J is TRBJ2-1 and V is TRBV7-3, with D perhaps TRBD2 (6 bases). The CDR3 loop spans 15 amino acids. V shed 5 bases and J shed 2 bases, with 13 bases lying between them. Germline V gene sequence: CDR1 SGHTA, CDR2 FQGTGA. Written as DNA, the CDR3 is TGTGCCAGCAGCAACCGGGGCGGGGCCTACAATGAGCAGTTCTTC. Translated: CASSNRGGAYNEQFF.

This clone has a single count. V is TRBV13 and J is TRBJ2-1, with 9 bases matching TRBD1. This CDR3 contains 16 residues. Trimming at V came to 1 base and at J to 3 bases, leaving 4 bases not matched to a gene. CDR1 PRHDT and CDR2 FYEKMQ come from the germline V gene (reference sequence). The CDR3 DNA is TGTGCCAGCAGCTTAGAAGGACAGGGGTACTACAATGAGCAGTTCTTC. Encoded protein: CASSLEGQGYYNEQFF.

The V and J genes are TRBV5-1 and TRBJ2-7, with 7 bases that match TRBD1. V was clipped by 0 bases and J by 9 bases; unmatched bases: 6. Germline V CDR1 and CDR2: SGHRS, YFSETQ. This CDR3 has 13 residues. CDR3 sequence (DNA): TGCGCCAGCAGCTTGGGATCGAGGACAGGGCAGTACTTC. This gives the protein CASSLGSRTGQYF.

The gene calls are TRBV6-1 and TRBJ1-1; a possible D gene is TRBD1 (5 bases). This CDR3 contains 14 residues. Germline V CDR1 and CDR2: MNHNS, SASEGT. Trimming removed 3 bases at V and 1 base at J, with 9 bases between. In DNA form, the CDR3 reads TGTGCCAGCAGTGAGGGGACTGGGAACACTGAAGCTTTCTTT. Residues: CASSEGTGNTEAFF.